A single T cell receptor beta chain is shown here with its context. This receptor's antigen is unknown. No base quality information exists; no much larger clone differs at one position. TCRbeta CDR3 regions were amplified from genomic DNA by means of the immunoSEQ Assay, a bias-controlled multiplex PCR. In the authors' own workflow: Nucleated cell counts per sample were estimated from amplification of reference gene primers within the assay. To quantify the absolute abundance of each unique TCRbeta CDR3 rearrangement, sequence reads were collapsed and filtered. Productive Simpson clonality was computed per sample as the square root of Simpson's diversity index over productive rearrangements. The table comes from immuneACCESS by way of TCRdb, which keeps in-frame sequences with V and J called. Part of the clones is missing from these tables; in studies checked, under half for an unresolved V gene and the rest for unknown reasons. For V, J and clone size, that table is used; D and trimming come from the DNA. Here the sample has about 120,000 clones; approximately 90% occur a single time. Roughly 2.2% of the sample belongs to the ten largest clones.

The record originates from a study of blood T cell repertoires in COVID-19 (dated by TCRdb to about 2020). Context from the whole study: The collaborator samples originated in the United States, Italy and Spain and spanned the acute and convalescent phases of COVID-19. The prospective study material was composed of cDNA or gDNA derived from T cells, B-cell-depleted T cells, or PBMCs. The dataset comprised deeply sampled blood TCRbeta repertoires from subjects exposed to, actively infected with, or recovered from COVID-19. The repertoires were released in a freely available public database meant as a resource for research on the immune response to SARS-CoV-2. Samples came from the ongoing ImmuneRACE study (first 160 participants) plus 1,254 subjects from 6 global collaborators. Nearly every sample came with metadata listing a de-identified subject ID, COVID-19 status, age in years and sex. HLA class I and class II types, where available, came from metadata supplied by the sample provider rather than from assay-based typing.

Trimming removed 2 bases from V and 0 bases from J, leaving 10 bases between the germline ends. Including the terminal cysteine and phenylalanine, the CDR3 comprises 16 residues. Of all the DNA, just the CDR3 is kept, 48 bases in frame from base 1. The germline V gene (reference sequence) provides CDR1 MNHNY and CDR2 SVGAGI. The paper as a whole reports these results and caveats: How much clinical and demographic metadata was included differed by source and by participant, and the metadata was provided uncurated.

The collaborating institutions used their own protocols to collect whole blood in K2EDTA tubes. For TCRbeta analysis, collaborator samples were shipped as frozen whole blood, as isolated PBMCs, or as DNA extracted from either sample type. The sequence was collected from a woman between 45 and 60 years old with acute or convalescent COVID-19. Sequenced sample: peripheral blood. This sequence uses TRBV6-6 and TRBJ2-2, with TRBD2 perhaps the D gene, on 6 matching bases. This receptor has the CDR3 CASSYPRLANTGELFF. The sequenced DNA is TGTGCCAGCAGTTACCCCAGACTAGCGAACACCGGGGAGCTGTTTTTT.